Described below is a single T cell receptor beta chain sequence and its context. Germline trimming cut 2 bases from V and 6 bases from J; bases unmatched to any gene: 4. This CDR3 is 15 amino acids long. These data come from a study of blood T cells in healthy people across ages. For the second PCR, which ran for roughly 6 to 12 cycles, a sample-barcoded 5' primer and a J-beta primer mix were used. One entry per CDR3 protein, called by TCRdb with MiXCR from the 5' RACE reads. Of about 780,000 distinct CDR3 sequences in the sample, roughly 26% were seen once. The same sample was also studied in work on T cells of mothers and their children.

The sample taken for sequencing was blood. This sequence joins TRBV12-3 or TRBV12-4 and TRBJ1-5, with 10 bases that match TRBD1. This receptor was identified in a boy under 18 in good health. CDR3 amino acids: CASSLLRDRGQPQHF. The CDR3 DNA is TGTGCCAGCAGTTTATTAAGGGACAGGGGTCAGCCCCAGCATTTT.